The 14 T cell receptor beta chains reported below all come from one sample, sequenced in a study of Tregs in tolerant kidney transplant recipients. TCRdb keeps only in-frame clones here, not all; method: immunoSEQ multiplex PCR. The ten top clones account for approximately 0.78%, within a sample of under 55,000 clones. Specimen: CD4+ T cells from blood, collected before the transplant. These receptors came from a human donor who received a combined kidney and bone marrow transplant.

On this clone itself: The read comes to an end 3 residues before the CDR3 does, leaving the germline J gene to fill in the end. V is TRBV7-2 and J is TRBJ1-2, with 11 bases fitting TRBD1. This CDR3 has 14 residues. Germline V gene lookup returns CDR1 SGHTA and CDR2 FQGNSA. CDR3 bases read: TGTGCCAGCAGCTCGACTCGGGACAGGGGGGGC. Its translation: CASSSTRDRGG. The entire CDR3 is CASSSTRDRGGYTF.

About this clone: With the read ending 3 residues before the CDR3 end, the germline J gene is used to fill in that end. J is TRBJ1-2 and V is TRBV6-1; 8 bases align to TRBD1. V shed 0 bases, J shed 5 bases, and the junction held 5 bases outside the gene matches. CDR1 and CDR2 from the germline V gene are MNHNS and SASEGT. The CDR3 covers 15 residues. CDR3 loop: CASSEARGRLYGYTF. The CDR3 DNA, read in part, is TGTGCCAGCAGTGAAGCCAGGGGGCGGTTATATGGC.

A word on this clone: The read comes to an end 3 residues before the CDR3 does, leaving the germline J gene to fill in the end. This chain links TRBV5-1 with TRBJ1-1, with D maybe TRBD1 (5 bases). Trimming removed 4 bases from V and 2 bases from J, with 15 bases in between. CDR3 length equals 15 residues. Germline CDR1 SGHRS, CDR2 YFSETQ. CDR3 DNA, as far as it was read: TGCGCCAGCAGCCCCACAGCACAGGCTAACACTGAA. As protein: CASSPTAQANTE. The complete CDR3 sequence is CASSPTAQANTEAFF.

A note on this clone: The observed sequence ends 3 residues before the CDR3 terminus, with the missing tail filled in from the germline J gene. The chain has TRBV5-1 and TRBJ1-4, with D possibly matching TRBD1 (6 bases). CDR1 is SGHRS and CDR2 is YFSETQ in the germline V gene. The CDR3 is 16 amino acids. The V end was cut by 0 bases, the J end by 8 bases, with 17 bases between. CDR3: CASSLAGGAALEKLFF. The DNA read from the CDR3 is TGCGCCAGCAGCTTGGCCGGGGGGGCGGCCCTCGAAAAA.

As to this clone: Read data end 3 residues before the CDR3 end; the end is taken from the germline J gene. V is TRBV11-1 and J is TRBJ1-4, with 7 bases that match TRBD1. Germline V gives CDR1 SGHAT, CDR2 FQDESV (reference sequence). J was trimmed by 4 bases and V by 6 bases; bases with no gene match: 8. The CDR3 contains 15 residues. Incomplete CDR3 DNA: TGTGCCAGCAGTAGCACCGGGACAGTTAATGAAAAA. Its translation is CASSSTGTVNEK. The entire CDR3 protein is CASSSTGTVNEKLFF.

As regards this clone: The CDR3 end falls 3 residues outside the read, so it is completed with the germline J gene. The V call is TRBV7-6, the J call TRBJ2-5, with 7 bases identical to TRBD2. The CDR3 is 16 amino acids. The germline V gene has CDR1 SGHVS and CDR2 FNYEAQ. V trimming: 6 bases; J trimming: 1 base; junction bases outside the gene matches: 11. The DNA read from the CDR3 is TGTGCCAGCAGAAAGGGGCTAGCGGCCCTCCAAGAGACC. It specifies CASRKGLAALQET. The entire CDR3 is CASRKGLAALQETQYF.

Concerning this clone itself: The sequence runs out 3 residues before the end of the CDR3; the remainder is reconstructed from the germline J gene. V is TRBV20-1 and J is TRBJ1-2, with 10 nucleotides matching TRBD1. The CDR3 loop spans 13 amino acids. The germline gives CDR1 DFQATT, CDR2 SNEGSKA (reference sequence). V was pared by 5 bases and J by 3 bases, with 3 bases of the junction left unmatched. CDR3 DNA, as far as it was read: TGCAGTGCTCCGGGACAGGGGTACTATGGC. Its protein is CSAPGQGYYG. The CDR3 as a whole reads CSAPGQGYYGYTF.

CDR3: CASSPASAGPRYTEAFF. The part of the CDR3 DNA that was read is TGTGCCAGCTCACCAGCGTCCGCGGGTCCTCGTTACACTGAA. The J gene is TRBJ1-1, the V gene TRBV18; no definite D call. Read data end 3 residues before the CDR3 end; the end is taken from the germline J gene. The CDR3 is 17 residues long. V was pared by 2 bases and J by 3 bases, with 19 bases between. The germline V gene encodes CDR1 KGHSH and CDR2 LQKENI.

A remark on this clone: The read terminates 3 residues before the CDR3 end, so the remaining end is supplied by the germline J gene. The gene calls are TRBV23-1 and TRBJ2-5; possible D gene TRBD2, 7 bases. TRBV23-1 is reported as an ORF; its role is uncertain. The length of the CDR3 is 16 residues. The V and J ends lost 9 bases and 1 base respectively, with 21 bases between them. CDR3 sequence: CARVEGRGPIQETQYF. The part of the CDR3 DNA that was read is TGCGCCAGGGTGGAAGGGCGGGGGCCTATCCAAGAGACC.

Comments on this clone: The sequenced fragment ends 3 residues before the CDR3 boundary, so the rest is inferred from the germline J gene. The chain recombines TRBV19 with TRBJ1-1; TRBD1 matches 7 bases. With 8 bases clipped from V and 4 bases from J, the junction kept 7 bases outside the gene matches. Per the germline V gene, CDR1 is LNHDA and CDR2 is SQIVND (reference sequence). This CDR3 spans 13 amino acids. The CDR3 is CASSPQGVTEAFF. Partial CDR3 DNA: TGTGCCAGTTCCCCCCAGGGGGTCACTGAA.

The CDR3 is CASRTSGRIKNIQYF. The CDR3 DNA, read in part, is TGTGCCAGCCGTACTAGCGGGAGGATCAAAAACATT. The chain is built from TRBV6-2 or TRBV6-3 and TRBJ2-4, with 12 nucleotides matching TRBD2. The observed sequence ends 3 residues before the CDR3 terminus, with the missing tail filled in from the germline J gene. This CDR3 comprises 15 residues. V gave up 8 bases and J gave up 3 bases; unmatched junction bases: 5. Per the germline V gene, CDR1 is MNHEY and CDR2 is SVGEGT.

To note about this clone: Read data end 3 residues before the CDR3 end; the end is taken from the germline J gene. The rearrangement links TRBV2 to TRBJ2-2; D remains unclear. CDR3 size: 13 residues. From germline, CDR1 is SNHLY and CDR2 FYNNEI. The ends were cut back, 6 bases at V and 4 bases at J, with 9 bases in the middle. The CDR3 bases that were read are TGTGCCAGCAGGTCGGGTAGCACCGGGGAG. Translating gives CASRSGSTGE. The full CDR3 reads CASRSGSTGELFF.

Turning to this clone: From the germline J gene comes the end of the CDR3, since the read stops 3 residues before it. The genes are TRBV6-2 or TRBV6-3 and TRBJ1-1; D ambiguous. This CDR3 has 12 amino acids. The germline V gene has CDR1 MNHEY and CDR2 SVGEGT. Trimming removed 5 bases at V and 3 bases at J, with 7 bases between. CDR3 DNA (partial): TGTGCCAGCAGTGTCGGGGACACTGAA. This codes for CASSVGDTE. The whole CDR3 sequence is CASSVGDTEAFF.

On this clone itself: The read halts 3 residues ahead of the CDR3 end, with the missing end drawn from the germline J gene. The chain carries TRBV6-2 or TRBV6-3 and TRBJ2-1; 8 bases are shared with TRBD2. V gave up 7 bases and J gave up 4 bases; unmatched junction bases: 6. The CDR3 consists of 14 residues. From germline, CDR1 is MNHEY and CDR2 SVGEGT. Incomplete CDR3 DNA: TGTGCCAGCAATCCGAGACTAGCGTACAATGAG. Protein product: CASNPRLAYNE. The whole CDR3 protein is CASNPRLAYNEQFF.